This T cell receptor (beta chain) was found in a study of early T cells in non-severe SARS-CoV-2 infection. Study overall: Sequencing of unsorted whole blood was done on bulk RNA, leaving chains unpaired.

The CDR3 has 13 residues. V lost 2 bases and J 9 bases, leaving 11 bases between the germline ends. Germline loops: CDR1 LGHDT, CDR2 YNNKEL (reference sequence). The TCR library protocol was used to attach unique molecular identifiers. These identifiers were attached to individual cDNA molecules. TCRdb recomputed calls from the 5' RACE reads with MiXCR, one row per CDR3 protein. The sample carries under 85,000 distinct CDR3 sequences, around 10% recorded once. Sequenced: whole blood. The TCR originated in an adult who was a healthcare worker with PCR-confirmed SARS-CoV-2 infection or an uninfected control (not recorded which). The chain links TRBV3-1 to TRBJ2-1; possibly TRBD2 for D (5 bases). In nucleotides, the CDR3 is TGTGCCAGCAGCCAACTTCTCGAGGGTGAGCAGTTCTTC. Its translation is CASSQLLEGEQFF.